The 10 T cell receptor beta chains below were found in one sample sequenced in a study of T-cell memory formation after mild COVID-19. TCRdb reanalysed the 5' RACE reads using MiXCR and keeps one entry per CDR3 protein. The data hold roughly 300,000 distinct CDR3 sequences, with roughly an eighth observed a single time. The sample taken for sequencing was PBMCs or a T cell subset sorted from them (not recorded which). The receptors stem from a young man who had mild COVID-19 (a few samples of this study predate the infection). Cell type and time point are not known.

The gene calls are TRBV6-5 and TRBJ2-1; no firm D call. Germline V lookup: CDR1 MNHEY, CDR2 SVGAGI. The V gene lost 6 bases and the J gene lost 8 bases, with 14 bases spanning the gap. This CDR3 is built from 13 residues. CDR3 DNA sequence: TGTGCCAGCAGCCATACTTACAACGATGAGCAGTTCTTC. This codes for CASSHTYNDEQFF.

A few counts support this clonotype. CDR3 sequence reads: CASTQPPGTEAFF. The CDR3 DNA reads TGTGCCAGCACCCAACCCCCCGGCACTGAAGCTTTCTTT. V usage is TRBV28 and J usage is TRBJ1-1; D call uncertain. Trimming shortened V by 7 bases and J by 4 bases, and 13 bases separated the two germline ends. The CDR3 has 13 residues. From germline, CDR1 is MDHEN and CDR2 SYDVKM.

V and J are TRBV7-9 and TRBJ1-2; 11 bases line up with TRBD1. The CDR3 is 13 amino acids. Germline V lookup: CDR1 SEHNR, CDR2 FQNEAQ (reference sequence). Losses at the gene ends were 8 bases for V and 7 bases for J; bases not matched to a gene: 6. In DNA, the CDR3 is TGTGCCAGCGGGACAGGGGGTCTGGCTGGCTACACCTTC. Protein: CASGTGGLAGYTF. Filled out from reference TRBV7-9 and TRBJ1-2, the complete variable domain reads DTGVSQNPRHKITKRGQNVTFRCDPISEHNRLYWYRQTLGQGPEFLTYFQNEAQLEKSRLLSDRFSAERPKGSFSTLEIQRTEQGDSAMYLCASGTGGLAGYTFGSGTRLTVV.

This clonotype has only a few counts. The rearrangement uses TRBV7-3 and TRBJ2-3, with 7 bases aligning to TRBD1. The CDR3 covers 13 residues. Germline assignment: CDR1 SGHTA and CDR2 FQGTGA. J gave up 5 bases and V 3 bases, and 2 bases lay outside the gene matches. CDR3 sequence: CASSLYRGDTQYF. CDR3 coding DNA: TGTGCCAGCAGCTTGTACAGGGGAGATACGCAGTATTTT.

In its sample, this clonotype was seen a few times. The chain links TRBV3-2 to TRBJ1-5. TRBV3-2 is listed as a pseudogene. This CDR3 region has 11 residues. The CDR3 bases are TGTGCCAGCAGCCAAGTGCGGCCCCAGCATTTT. Its translation is CASSQVRPQHF.

Ten or more counts support this clonotype. The chain employs TRBV19 and TRBJ1-1; TRBD1 might be the D (5 bases). The V and J ends lost 0 bases and 5 bases respectively, with 16 bases between them. Germline V gives CDR1 LNHDA, CDR2 SQIVND (reference sequence). The CDR3 is made up of 16 amino acids. CDR3 sequence: CASSIDPGRIRTEAFF. In nucleotides, the CDR3 is TGTGCCAGTAGTATAGATCCGGGACGGATTAGGACTGAAGCTTTCTTT. Filled out from reference TRBV19 and TRBJ1-1, the complete variable domain reads DGGITQSPKYLFRKEGQNVTLSCEQNLNHDAMYWYRQDPGQGLRLIYYSQIVNDFQKGDIAEGYSVSREKKESFPLTVTSAQKNPTAFYLCASSIDPGRIRTEAFFGQGTRLTVV.

This clonotype appeared a few times. The rearrangement joins TRBV6-2 or TRBV6-3 to TRBJ1-1, with 7 bases matching TRBD1. The trim removed 10 bases at V and 6 bases at J, leaving 14 bases unmatched. CDR1 is MNHEY and CDR2 is SVGEGT in the germline V gene. This CDR3 comprises 14 residues. The CDR3 DNA follows: TGTGCCACTATCGAACTGACAGGGAGCTCTGAAGCTTTCTTT. Amino acids: CATIELTGSSEAFF.

This clonotype showed up just a few times. V usage is TRBV11-2 and J usage is TRBJ2-7, with 7 bases lining up with TRBD1. V was clipped by 4 bases and J by 4 bases; unmatched bases: 10. The CDR3 is 15 residues long. Germline CDR1 reads SGHAT; CDR2 reads FQNNGV. CDR3 region: CASSSTGSFLYEQYF. In DNA, the CDR3 is TGTGCCAGCAGCTCGACAGGGTCCTTCCTTTACGAGCAGTACTTC.

This clonotype was counted between two and nine times. The V call is TRBV5-1, the J call TRBJ1-1; the D gene is possibly TRBD1 (5 bases). The CDR3 totals 15 residues. V gave up 0 bases and J gave up 4 bases, with 13 bases separating them. CDR1 and CDR2 from the germline V gene are SGHRS and YFSETQ. As DNA, the CDR3 is TGCGCCAGCAGCTTGGGCCAGGGAACACCCACTGAAGCTTTCTTT. Its protein product is CASSLGQGTPTEAFF.

This clonotype showed up just a few times. J is TRBJ2-7 and V is TRBV27; D possibly corresponds to TRBD1 (6 bases). Trimming left V 3 bases short and J 2 bases short, with 17 bases between. The CDR3 spans 16 residues. The germline V gene has CDR1 MNHEY and CDR2 SMNVEV (reference sequence). The CDR3 loop is CASSFSAGDTTYEQYF. The CDR3 coding sequence is TGTGCCAGCAGTTTTTCGGCAGGGGACACAACCTACGAGCAGTACTTC.